This T cell receptor beta chain came from a study of blood T cell repertoires in COVID-19. On the study more broadly: Specimens from acute and convalescent COVID-19 originated in the United States, Italy and Spain. T cells, B-cell-depleted T cells, or PBMCs provided the cDNA or gDNA that served as material.

The germline CDR1 and CDR2 sequences are SGHTA and FQGNSA. The CDR3 runs 17 residues. Between the trimmed V and J ends, which lost 5 bases and 1 base, there was a span of 17 bases. Original processing methods: It was from reference gene primer amplification that nucleated cell counts were estimated. Measured with immunoSEQ multiplex PCR; TCRdb has only the in-frame clones, and not every one. The V and J calls and clone size come from that table; D and trimming were worked out from the DNA. The repertoire holds roughly 250,000 clones, with around 80% as singletons. The sequenced material came from peripheral blood. The receptor was isolated from a woman at least 80 years old with acute or convalescent COVID-19. The rearrangement uses TRBV7-2 and TRBJ1-4; possibly TRBD1 for D (6 bases). In DNA form, the CDR3 reads TGTGCCAGCAGCCCTGTTGGGGGCGCGTTAACTAATGAAAAACTGTTTTTT. Translation: CASSPVGGALTNEKLFF.